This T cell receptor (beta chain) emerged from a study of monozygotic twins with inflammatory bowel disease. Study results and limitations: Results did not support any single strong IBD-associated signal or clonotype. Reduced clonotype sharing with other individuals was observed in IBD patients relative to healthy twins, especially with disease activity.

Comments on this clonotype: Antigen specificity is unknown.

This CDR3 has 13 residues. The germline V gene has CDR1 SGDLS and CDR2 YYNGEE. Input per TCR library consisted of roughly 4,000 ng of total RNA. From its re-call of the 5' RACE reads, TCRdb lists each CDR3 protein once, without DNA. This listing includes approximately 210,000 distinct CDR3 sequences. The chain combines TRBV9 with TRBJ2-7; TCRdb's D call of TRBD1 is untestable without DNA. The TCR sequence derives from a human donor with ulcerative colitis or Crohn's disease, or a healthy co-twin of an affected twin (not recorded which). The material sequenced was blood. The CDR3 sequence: CASSPPRGSEQYF. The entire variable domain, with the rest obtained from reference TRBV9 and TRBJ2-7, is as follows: DSGVTQTPKHLITATGQRVTLRCSPRSGDLSVYWYQQSLDQGLQFLIQYYNGEERAKGNILERFSAQQFPDLHSELNLSSLELGDSALYFCASSPPRGSEQYFGPGTRLTVT.